This paragraph reports one T cell receptor beta chain. These data come from a study of regulatory T cells in long-lasting Graves disease. Study at large: The antithyroid drugs taken by newly diagnosed Graves' patients had been used for under 3 months.

In building TCR beta libraries, iRepertoire HTBI primers were used together with Arm-PCR of CDR3 regions. TCRdb analysed the multiplex PCR reads with MiXCR anew, one entry per CDR3 protein. The sample contains about 430,000 distinct CDR3 sequences, 15% of which appear only once. Noted time point: newly diagnosed GD, antithyroid drugs for less than 3 months. PBMC RNA was the source of the TCR library. Germline values: CDR1 LNHNV, CDR2 YYDKDF (reference sequence). The CDR3 has 12 residues. The germline V and J ends were trimmed by 3 bases and 5 bases, with 5 bases remaining between them. This same sample was also taken into another study, of T cells in Graves' hyperthyroidism and ophthalmopathy.

The material sequenced was peripheral blood mononuclear cells (PBMCs), taken at new diagnosis, from a patient treated with antithyroid drugs. This clonotype was sampled from a woman aged 40 to 50 with Graves disease. The rearrangement links TRBV15 to TRBJ1-5; D gene ambiguous. CDR3 coding DNA: TGTGCCACCAGCAGTGATTATCAGCCCCAGCATTTT. It translates to CATSSDYQPQHF.